The next 14 T cell receptor beta chains were all read from a single sample in a study of vaccination and CD4 T cells after COVID-19. Treatment denoted: roughly ten-day PBMC culture with coronavirus spike peptide pools or control peptides (ViraFEST assay). These receptors' antigens are unknown. Cultured CD4+ T cell DNA was sequenced using the Oncomine TCR Beta short-read assay. From the PCR reads, TCRdb called clonotypes with MiXCR, one entry per CDR3 protein. The table includes 15,000 to 18,000 distinct CDR3 sequences, roughly two fifths detected once. The specimen comprised CD4+ T cells from blood, cultured in vitro, sampled before SARS-CoV-2 vaccination. These receptors all stem from a human donor who had recovered from COVID-19.

This clonotype was found a few times. The rearrangement links TRBV4-1 to TRBJ2-5, with 7 nucleotides matching TRBD1. This CDR3 region has 15 residues. J gave up 2 bases and V 2 bases, and 5 bases lay outside the gene matches. Germline values: CDR1 MGHRA, CDR2 YSYEKL. CDR3: CASSQQTGDQETQYF. The CDR3 DNA reads as TGCGCCAGCAGCCAACAAACAGGGGATCAAGAGACCCAGTACTTC.

The CDR3 sequence: CASSQDRQGSSPLHF. The CDR3 DNA reads as TGCGCCAGCAGCCAAGATAGACAGGGGAGTTCACCCCTCCACTTT. The chain employs TRBV4-3 and TRBJ1-6; 8 bases match TRBD1. CDR1 LGHNA and CDR2 YSLEER come from the germline V gene. The CDR3 totals 15 residues. V gave up 0 bases and J gave up 9 bases; unmatched junction bases: 4.

This clonotype was found a few times. The chain employs TRBV20-1 and TRBJ2-3; weak D call: TRBD2 (5 bases). The V end was cut by 6 bases, the J end by 5 bases, with 12 bases between. CDR1 and CDR2 from the germline V gene are DFQATT and SNEGSKA (reference sequence). The CDR3 is 12 residues long. Here the CDR3 reads CSARELLDTQYF. CDR3 nucleotides: TGCAGTGCGAGGGAACTCTTAGATACGCAGTATTTT.

This chain connects TRBV28 to TRBJ1-2; a weak D match, TRBD1 (5 bases). Germline CDR1 reads MDHEN; CDR2 reads SYDVKM. This CDR3 has 14 amino acids. V was trimmed by 3 bases and J by 4 bases, leaving 12 bases between them. CDR3 nucleotides: TGTGCCAGCAGTTTGTCGGGGCAGACCTATGGCTACACCTTC. It translates to CASSLSGQTYGYTF.

J is TRBJ2-5 and V is TRBV11-2; TRBD1 matches at 7 bases. The germline V gene has CDR1 SGHAT and CDR2 FQNNGV. The junction had 8 bases not matched to a gene; V was cut back by 3 bases and J by 1 base. The CDR3 loop spans 16 amino acids. The CDR3 sequence: CASSLIGRQGQETQYF. The CDR3 DNA reads as TGTGCCAGCAGCTTGATAGGGAGACAGGGCCAAGAGACCCAGTACTTC. The whole variable domain, filled in from reference TRBV11-2 and TRBJ2-5, reads EAGVAQSPRYKIIEKRQSVAFWCNPISGHATLYWYQQILGQGPKLLIQFQNNGVVDDSQLPKDRFSAERLKGVDSTLKIQPAKLEDSAVYLCASSLIGRQGQETQYFGPGTRLLVL.

This clonotype is termed large (0.1 to 1%). This chain links TRBV6-1 with TRBJ1-6; no clear D gene. The CDR3 spans 16 residues. V lost 2 bases and J lost 8, with 16 bases in between. The germline V gene encodes CDR1 MNHNS and CDR2 SASEGT. CDR3 sequence: CASSERLDPGDSPLHF. The CDR3 bases are TGTGCCAGCAGTGAACGGTTGGACCCTGGGGATTCACCCCTCCACTTT.

This clonotype was picked up a small number of times. The rearrangement joins TRBV7-2 to TRBJ1-5; D ambiguous. The CDR3 extends over 16 amino acids. Trimming removed 5 bases at V and 3 bases at J, with 17 bases between. Germline lookup yields CDR1 SGHTA and CDR2 FQGNSA. The CDR3 sequence: CASSPFSADFNQPQHF. As DNA, the CDR3 is TGTGCCAGCAGCCCATTTTCAGCAGACTTCAATCAGCCCCAGCATTTT.

Points on this clonotype: At one boundary the junction diverges from the germline segment, which might be a read error. This chain links TRBV27 with TRBJ2-3; D is possibly TRBD2 (5 bases). CDR1 and CDR2 (germline): MNHEY, SMNVEV (reference sequence). The length of the CDR3 is 16 residues. The CDR3 protein is CAGSSRVVLSTDTQYF. In DNA, the CDR3 is TGTGCCGGCAGCTCGCGGGTAGTACTTAGCACAGATACGCAGTATTTT.

The V and J genes are TRBV7-9 and TRBJ2-7; TRBD1 agrees at 9 bases. The CDR3 loop spans 12 amino acids. V trimming: 4 bases; J trimming: 5 bases; junction bases outside the gene matches: 0. CDR1 and CDR2 from the germline V gene are SEHNR and FQNEAQ (reference sequence). The CDR3 is CASSWTGDEQYF. In DNA, the CDR3 is TGTGCCAGCAGCTGGACAGGGGACGAGCAGTACTTC. The full variable domain, rest sourced from reference TRBV7-9 and TRBJ2-7, is DTGVSQNPRHKITKRGQNVTFRCDPISEHNRLYWYRQTLGQGPEFLTYFQNEAQLEKSRLLSDRFSAERPKGSFSTLEIQRTEQGDSAMYLCASSWTGDEQYFGPGTRLTVT.

The CDR3 here is CASSTGTGELFF. As DNA, the CDR3 is TGTGCCAGTAGTACGGGGACCGGGGAGCTGTTTTTT. The V call is TRBV19, the J call TRBJ2-2; weak D call: TRBD2 (5 bases). The length of the CDR3 is 12 residues. Deletions cut 4 bases from V and 5 bases from J, with 5 bases between. Per germline, CDR1 LNHDA and CDR2 SQIVND (reference sequence).

The chain is built from TRBV30 and TRBJ1-2, with 11 bases identical to TRBD1. With V trimmed by 0 bases and J by 8 bases, 8 bases remained unmatched. CDR3 length: 15 residues. Germline V gene sequence: CDR1 GTSNPN, CDR2 SVGIG (reference sequence). The CDR3 sequence is CAWSVRTGGARGYTF. The CDR3 nucleotides are TGTGCCTGGAGTGTACGGACAGGGGGCGCGAGGGGCTACACCTTC.

The rearrangement uses TRBV11-1 and TRBJ1-1; TRBD1 agrees at 9 bases. The germline gives CDR1 SGHAT, CDR2 FQDESV (reference sequence). The CDR3 contains 16 residues. J was trimmed by 10 bases and V by 0 bases; bases with no gene match: 12. The CDR3 loop reads CASSLANMGQGIGAFF. The CDR3 DNA reads as TGTGCCAGCAGCTTAGCCAATATGGGACAGGGTATTGGAGCTTTCTTT. The full variable domain, in which reference TRBV11-1 and TRBJ1-1 provide the parts outside the CDR3, is EAEVAQSPRYKITEKSQAVAFWCDPISGHATLYWYRQILGQGPELLVQFQDESVVDDSQLPKDRFSAERLKGVDSTLKIQPAELGDSAMYLCASSLANMGQGIGAFFGQGTRLTVV.

This clonotype was seen once. The CDR3 DNA reads as TGTGCCAGCAGCCGCGGACTAATTAGCTCCTACGAGCAGTACTTC. Residues: CASSRGLISSYEQYF. The chain joins TRBV27 to TRBJ2-7, with D maybe TRBD2 (6 bases). This CDR3 comprises 15 residues. The germline gives CDR1 MNHEY, CDR2 SMNVEV (reference sequence). The ends were cut back, 6 bases at V and 0 bases at J, with 15 bases in the middle.

The chain links TRBV5-1 to TRBJ2-5, with 11 nucleotides matching TRBD2. CDR3 size: 18 residues. Losses at the gene ends were 0 bases for V and 5 bases for J; bases not matched to a gene: 12. From germline, CDR1 is SGHRS and CDR2 YFSETQ. CDR3 bases: TGCGCCAGCAGCTTGGGACTAGCGGGGACGAATAGGGCGGAGACCCAGTACTTC. Its protein is CASSLGLAGTNRAETQYF.